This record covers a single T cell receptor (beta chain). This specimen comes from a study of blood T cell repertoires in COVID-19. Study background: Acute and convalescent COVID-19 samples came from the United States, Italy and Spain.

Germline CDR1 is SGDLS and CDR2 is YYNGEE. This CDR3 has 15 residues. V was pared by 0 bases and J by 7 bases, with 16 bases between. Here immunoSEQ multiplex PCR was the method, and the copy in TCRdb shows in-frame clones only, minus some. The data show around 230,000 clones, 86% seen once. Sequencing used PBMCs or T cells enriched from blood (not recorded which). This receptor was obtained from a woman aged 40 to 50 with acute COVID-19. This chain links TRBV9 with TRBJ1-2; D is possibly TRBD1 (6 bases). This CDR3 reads CASSVARGGGGGYTF. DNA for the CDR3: TGTGCCAGCAGCGTAGCTCGCGGGGGCGGAGGTGGCTACACCTTC.